Below, one TCR beta chain is given with its context. Antigen: not known. The read falls 3 residues short of the CDR3 end, and the missing part is taken from the germline J gene. The data belong to a study of T cells in women clearing cervical HPV infection. Whole-study context: Cases were women with histologically confirmed HPV16-related CIN3 or worse, including a couple of invasive cancers. Controls gave blood once infection was undetectable; cases at lesion identification. Only a few women had HLA typing results available. Findings and caveats of the study: T-cell numbers per sample were unknown and may explain richness differences.

J lost 5 bases, V lost 5 bases, and 8 bases had no gene match. The CDR3 has 15 residues. Germline assignment: CDR1 SGHNT and CDR2 YENEEA. Repertoires were generated with immunoSEQ multiplex PCR, while TCRdb's copy carries only in-frame clones and drops some. The sample table includes roughly 38,000 clones. This sequence joins TRBV11-3 and TRBJ2-1, with 8 bases lining up with TRBD2. The TCR was taken from a woman aged 18 to 75 with a cervical HPV16 infection that either progressed to CIN3+ or cleared (not recorded which). The sequenced sample was blood buffy coat. The sequenced part of the CDR3 DNA is TGTGCCAGCAGCCCCGGGGGGGCCGATCACAATGAG. Its translation: CASSPGGADHNE. The full CDR3 protein is CASSPGGADHNEQFF.